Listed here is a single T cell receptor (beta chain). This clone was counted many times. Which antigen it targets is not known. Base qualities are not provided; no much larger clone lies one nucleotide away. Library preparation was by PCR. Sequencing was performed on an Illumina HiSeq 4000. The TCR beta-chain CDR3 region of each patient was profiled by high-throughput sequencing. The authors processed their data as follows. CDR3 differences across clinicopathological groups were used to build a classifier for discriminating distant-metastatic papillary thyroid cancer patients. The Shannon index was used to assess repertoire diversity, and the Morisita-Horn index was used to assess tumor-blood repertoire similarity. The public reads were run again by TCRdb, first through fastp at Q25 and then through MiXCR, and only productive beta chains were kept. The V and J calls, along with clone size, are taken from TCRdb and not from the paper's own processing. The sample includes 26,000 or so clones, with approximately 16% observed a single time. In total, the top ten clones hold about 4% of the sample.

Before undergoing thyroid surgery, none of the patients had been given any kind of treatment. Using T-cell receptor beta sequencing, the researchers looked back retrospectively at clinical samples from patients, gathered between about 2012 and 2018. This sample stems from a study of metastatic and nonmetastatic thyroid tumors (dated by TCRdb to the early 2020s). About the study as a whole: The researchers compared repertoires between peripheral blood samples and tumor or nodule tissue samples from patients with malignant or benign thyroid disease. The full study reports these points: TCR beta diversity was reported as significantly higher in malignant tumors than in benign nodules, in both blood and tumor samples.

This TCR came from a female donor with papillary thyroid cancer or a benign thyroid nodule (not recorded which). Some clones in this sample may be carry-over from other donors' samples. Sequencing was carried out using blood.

In nucleotides, the sequence is TGCAGTGCTAGAAGACAGGGATCCGAGAACACCGGGGAGCTGTTTTTT. The translation is CSARRQGSENTGELFF. The rearranged segments are TRBV20-1 and TRBJ2-2, with 7 junctional bases fitting TRBD1. The germline V gene (reference sequence) sets CDR1 to DFQATT and CDR2 to SNEGSKA. Relative to germline, V is missing 2 bases and J is missing 1 base, with 7 bases of the junction outside any gene match. From cysteine to phenylalanine, the CDR3 is 16 amino acids long. Only the CDR3 part of the read is kept: 48 bases, read in frame from the first base.